Below are 32 T cell receptor beta chains sequenced from a single sample in a study of blood T cell repertoires in COVID-19. Libraries were prepared by immunoSEQ multiplex PCR; TCRdb keeps only in-frame clonotypes and omits some of them. This sample has about 160,000 clones; 80% to 95% occur once, and the top ten carry over 3.5%. The sample comprised peripheral blood. The receptors stem from a woman aged 45-65 years with acute or convalescent COVID-19.

The chain joins TRBV25-1 to TRBJ2-7; TRBD1 might be the D (5 bases). The CDR3 contains 12 residues. Trimming took 9 bases from V and 1 from J, leaving 10 bases between them. Germline CDR1 MGHDK, CDR2 SYGVNS. Here the CDR3 reads CASSRGSYEQYF. CDR3 coding DNA: TGTGCCAGTAGTAGGGGATCCTACGAGCAGTACTTC.

This chain links TRBV7-9 with TRBJ1-2; 8 bases line up with TRBD1. CDR3 length equals 16 residues. Germline loops: CDR1 SEHNR, CDR2 FQNEAQ (reference sequence). V dropped 1 base and J dropped 7; count of bases not matched to a gene: 11. Here the CDR3 reads CASSLEGTGFPFGYTF. The CDR3 DNA reads TGTGCCAGCAGCTTAGAAGGGACAGGTTTCCCTTTTGGCTACACCTTC.

The rearrangement links TRBV28 to TRBJ2-1, with a weak D call TRBD2 (5 bases). The CDR3 loop spans 13 amino acids. Trimming removed 6 bases at V and 5 bases at J, with 11 bases between. Germline assignment: CDR1 MDHEN and CDR2 SYDVKM. CDR3 region: CASRLGVHNEQFF. As DNA, the CDR3 is TGTGCCAGCAGGTTGGGAGTCCACAATGAGCAGTTCTTC.

The genes are TRBV6-5 and TRBJ2-7, with unresolved D. CDR3 length: 15 amino acids. Germline loops: CDR1 MNHEY, CDR2 SVGAGI. The V end lost 2 bases, the J end lost 2 bases, and 13 bases lay between the germline ends. The CDR3 reads CASSYRFQATYEQYF. For the CDR3, the DNA is TGTGCCAGCAGTTACAGGTTCCAGGCAACCTACGAGCAGTACTTC.

The rearrangement uses TRBV2 and TRBJ2-5; 11 nucleotides line up with TRBD2. The V and J ends lost 2 bases and 5 bases, in that order; junction bases with no gene match: 4. The germline CDR1 and CDR2 sequences are SNHLY and FYNNEI. The CDR3 length is 15 residues. The DNA for the CDR3 is TGTGCCAGCAGTGAATGGTTAGCGGGGGGGGAGACCCAGTACTTC. Translation: CASSEWLAGGETQYF.

The CDR3: CARGGTAGGYTF. CDR3 coding DNA: TGTGCTAGGGGAGGGACCGCCGGTGGCTACACCTTC. The chain uses TRBV12-5 and TRBJ1-2; a weak D match, TRBD1 (5 bases). The V and J ends lost 9 bases and 7 bases respectively, with 15 bases between them. In germline, CDR1 is LGHNT, CDR2 FRNRAP. This CDR3 is built from 12 residues.

This clone was seen only once. This chain joins TRBV3-1 (or the pseudogene TRBV3-2) and TRBJ2-7; tentatively, D is TRBD1 (6 bases). With 3 bases removed from V and 7 bases from J, the gap between germline ends came to 13 bases. Germline V gene sequence: CDR1 LGHDT, CDR2 YNNKEL (reference sequence). The CDR3 has 13 amino acids. The CDR3 bases are TGTGCCAGCAGCCAGGGACACGGTGGGGAGCAGTACTTC. Translation gives CASSQGHGGEQYF.

This sequence joins TRBV7-2 and TRBJ2-3; 13 bases line up with TRBD2. Per the germline V gene, CDR1 is SGHTA and CDR2 is FQGNSA. CDR3 size: 16 residues. The trim removed 5 bases at V and 3 bases at J, leaving 5 bases unmatched. The CDR3 sequence is CASSPRLAGGTDTQYF. The CDR3 DNA is TGTGCCAGCAGCCCTCGACTAGCGGGAGGTACAGATACGCAGTATTTT.

The chain carries TRBV18 and TRBJ2-4; D possibly corresponds to TRBD2 (5 bases). The V gene's germline CDR1 is KGHSH and CDR2 LQKENI. Trimming stripped 0 bases from V and 3 bases from J, with 6 bases between. This CDR3 spans 14 amino acids. Here the CDR3 reads CASSPPTNKNIQYF. In DNA, the CDR3 is TGTGCCAGCTCACCACCGACTAACAAAAACATTCAGTACTTC.

V and J are TRBV28 and TRBJ1-2; TRBD1 matches 10 bases. This CDR3 has 17 residues. Looked up from germline, CDR1 is MDHEN and CDR2 is SYDVKM. The ends lost 5 bases at V and 1 base at J; junction bases unmatched: 10. The CDR3 coding sequence is TGTGCCAGCAGTCCGGGACAGGGGCTATATTATAACTATGGCTACACCTTC. It codes for CASSPGQGLYYNYGYTF.

The gene calls are TRBV6-1 and TRBJ1-1; 8 nucleotides match TRBD1. CDR1 MNHNS and CDR2 SASEGT come from the germline V gene. V shed 0 bases, J shed 0 bases, and the junction held 9 bases outside the gene matches. CDR3 length equals 18 residues. The CDR3 coding sequence is TGTGCCAGCAGTGAAGCCGCCGGGACAGGCCCCATGAACACTGAAGCTTTCTTT. This encodes CASSEAAGTGPMNTEAFF.

The chain links TRBV19 to TRBJ2-7, with D tentatively TRBD2 (5 bases). The CDR3 is made up of 12 amino acids. Germline assignment: CDR1 LNHDA and CDR2 SQIVND (reference sequence). V lost 4 bases to trimming and J lost 3 bases, with 7 bases between them. The CDR3 DNA sequence: TGTGCCAGTAGTAACAGCGGCTACGAGCAGTACTTC. It is translated as CASSNSGYEQYF.

The chain combines TRBV27 with TRBJ1-4; TRBD1 aligns across 7 bases. V lost 2 bases and J lost 4; bases outside the gene matches: 13. Germline CDR1 reads MNHEY; CDR2 reads SMNVEV (reference sequence). The CDR3 runs to 18 residues. In nucleotides, the CDR3 is TGTGCCAGCAGTTTAACAGGGGCGTCGGACACGCGTAATGAAAAACTGTTTTTT. Translation gives CASSLTGASDTRNEKLFF.

The rearrangement links TRBV5-8 to TRBJ2-1; TRBD2 matches at 9 bases. The CDR3 is 16 residues long. CDR1 and CDR2 (germline): SGHTS, YDEGEE. V was clipped by 0 bases and J by 2 bases; unmatched bases: 3. CDR3 sequence: CASSLGSSGAYNEQFF. CDR3 bases: TGTGCCAGCAGCTTGGGGTCTAGCGGGGCCTACAATGAGCAGTTCTTC. Full variable domain (rest looked up from reference TRBV5-8 and TRBJ2-1): EAGVTQSPTHLIKTRGQQATLRCSPISGHTSVYWYQQALGLGLQFLLWYDEGEERNRGNFPPRFSGRQFPNYSSELNVNALELEDSALYLCASSLGSSGAYNEQFFGPGTRLTVL.

The chain couples TRBV11-2 to TRBJ1-1; D unresolved. The germline gives CDR1 SGHAT, CDR2 FQNNGV. V was clipped by 0 bases and J by 6 bases, with 5 bases between them. The length of the CDR3 is 12 residues. CDR3 DNA sequence: TGTGCCAGCAGCTTAGAGAGGGCTGAAGCTTTCTTT. Translating gives CASSLERAEAFF.

This sequence joins TRBV7-3 and TRBJ1-3, with 9 bases matching TRBD1. Germline lookup yields CDR1 SGHTA and CDR2 FQGTGA. The CDR3 sequence is 15 residues long. V lost 5 bases to trimming and J lost 3 bases; unmatched junction nucleotides: 5. For the CDR3, the DNA is TGTGCCAGCAGCGTCCCGGACAGGGGTGGAAACACCATATATTTT. As protein: CASSVPDRGGNTIYF.

This chain connects TRBV24-1 to TRBJ2-1, with TRBD1 identical over 9 bases. V lost 10 bases, J lost 7 bases, and 7 bases stayed unmatched. This CDR3 contains 13 residues. The germline CDR1 and CDR2 sequences are KGHDR and SFDVKD. In nucleotides, the CDR3 is TGTGCCACTGGGGACAGGGAGGGGAATGAGCAGTTCTTC. Residues: CATGDREGNEQFF.

The genes are TRBV15 and TRBJ1-4; TRBD1 is a possible D gene (6 bases). CDR1 is LNHNV and CDR2 is YYDKDF in the germline V gene (reference sequence). Trimming shortened V by 1 base and J by 3 bases, and 15 bases separated the two germline ends. The length of the CDR3 is 17 residues. The CDR3, as DNA: TGTGCCACCAGCAGAGTACCTCTCAGGGGCTCTAATGAAAAACTGTTTTTT. Protein sequence: CATSRVPLRGSNEKLFF.

The chain joins TRBV19 to TRBJ2-1, with 10 bases matching TRBD1. CDR1 is LNHDA, CDR2 SQIVND, per germline (reference sequence). The CDR3 consists of 15 residues. With V trimmed by 3 bases and J by 6 bases, 5 bases remained unmatched. The CDR3: CASSIGGTGANEQFF. The CDR3 bases are TGTGCCAGTAGTATCGGAGGGACAGGGGCCAATGAGCAGTTCTTC. Full variable domain (missing parts from reference TRBV19 and TRBJ2-1): DGGITQSPKYLFRKEGQNVTLSCEQNLNHDAMYWYRQDPGQGLRLIYYSQIVNDFQKGDIAEGYSVSREKKESFPLTVTSAQKNPTAFYLCASSIGGTGANEQFFGPGTRLTVL.

The chain employs TRBV5-1 and TRBJ1-6, with D hard to call. Trimming left V 0 bases short and J 7 bases short, with 8 bases between. The CDR3 extends over 14 amino acids. The germline gives CDR1 SGHRS, CDR2 YFSETQ. The DNA for the CDR3 is TGCGCCAGCAGCTTGGACAGTCTGAATTCACCCCTCCACTTT. It translates to CASSLDSLNSPLHF.

The rearrangement links TRBV18 to TRBJ1-1; maybe TRBD1 (6 bases). CDR3 length: 14 amino acids. V was clipped by 1 base and J by 5 bases, with 11 bases between them. The germline V gene has CDR1 KGHSH and CDR2 LQKENI. CDR3 amino acids: CASSPRTVWTEAFF. In DNA, the CDR3 is TGTGCCAGCTCACCACGGACAGTATGGACTGAAGCTTTCTTT.

The CDR3 region has the DNA TGTGCCAGTAGTATCAGGGCGAATCAGCCCCAGCATTTT. Its protein product is CASSIRANQPQHF. The chain recombines TRBV19 with TRBJ1-5; TRBD1 might be the D (5 bases). The germline CDR1 and CDR2 sequences are LNHDA and SQIVND (reference sequence). CDR3 size: 13 residues. V was trimmed by 3 bases and J by 4 bases, leaving 7 bases between them.

The V and J genes are TRBV23-1 and TRBJ1-2, with D unclear. TRBV23-1 is reported as an ORF; its role is uncertain. Trimming took 9 bases from V and 2 from J, leaving 19 bases between them. The CDR3 is 15 amino acids. CDR3 sequence (DNA): TGCGCCAGAGTCAATGACGGTAGCTCAAACTATGGCTACACCTTC. Translation gives CARVNDGSSNYGYTF.

This chain joins TRBV24-1 and TRBJ1-5, with 7 bases that match TRBD1. CDR3 length equals 19 residues. Germline V gene sequence: CDR1 KGHDR, CDR2 SFDVKD. V shed 4 bases, J shed 2 bases, and the junction held 16 bases outside the gene matches. CDR3 amino acids: CATSEGERGRRSRNQPQHF. The CDR3 DNA sequence: TGTGCCACCAGTGAGGGGGAAAGGGGGCGAAGGAGCCGCAATCAGCCCCAGCATTTT.

The gene calls are TRBV7-2 and TRBJ2-3; the match to TRBD2 covers 7 bases. Germline loops: CDR1 SGHTA, CDR2 FQGNSA. CDR3 length equals 15 residues. V trimming: 5 bases; J trimming: 0 bases; junction bases outside the gene matches: 5. The CDR3, as DNA: TGTGCCAGCAGCCTTACTAGCGCCAGCACAGATACGCAGTATTTT. Protein product: CASSLTSASTDTQYF. Full variable domain (outside the CDR3, taken from reference TRBV7-2 and TRBJ2-3): GAGVSQSPSNKVTEKGKDVELRCDPISGHTALYWYRQSLGQGLEFLIYFQGNSAPDKSGLPSDRFSAERTGGSVSTLTIQRTQQEDSAVYLCASSLTSASTDTQYFGPGTRLTVL.

This rearrangement joins TRBV9 to TRBJ1-2, with a tentative D call TRBD1 (5 bases). The CDR3 spans 16 residues. V shed 0 bases and J shed 4 bases, with 16 bases lying between them. CDR1 and CDR2 (germline): SGDLS, YYNGEE. The CDR3 DNA reads as TGTGCCAGCAGCGTAGGGAGGGACCCGGGAGGCTATGGCTACACCTTC. Translating gives CASSVGRDPGGYGYTF.

This chain connects TRBV7-2 to TRBJ1-5; D perhaps matches TRBD1 (5 bases). Germline values: CDR1 SGHTA, CDR2 FQGNSA. Trimming pared 1 base from V and 12 bases from J, leaving 19 bases between. The CDR3 has 15 residues. The DNA of the CDR3 is TGTGCCAGCAGCTTAGTTGGGGCACCCCTTGGGGACCAGCATTTT. Amino acid sequence: CASSLVGAPLGDQHF.

Details on this clone: Additional DNA sequences in this sample encode the identical CDR3. The chain has TRBV3-1 (or the pseudogene TRBV3-2) and TRBJ1-2; D may be TRBD1 (5 bases). The CDR3 covers 13 residues. Looked up from germline, CDR1 is LGHDT and CDR2 is YNNKEL (reference sequence). The V gene lost 4 bases and the J gene lost 4 bases, with 10 bases spanning the gap. The CDR3 sequence: CASSPVDTYGYTF. The DNA of the CDR3 is TGTGCCAGCAGCCCTGTGGACACCTATGGCTACACCTTC.

V is TRBV18 and J is TRBJ1-5, with unresolved D. Germline CDR1 is KGHSH and CDR2 is LQKENI. The V end lost 3 bases, the J end lost 3 bases, and 6 bases lay between the germline ends. This CDR3 spans 13 amino acids. In nucleotides, the CDR3 is TGTGCCAGCTCACCCGGACTCAATCAGCCCCAGCATTTT. Translation gives CASSPGLNQPQHF.

V gene TRBV7-9 combines with J gene TRBJ1-1; D is unresolved. Trimming took off 6 bases at V and 1 base at J, with 9 bases between the two ends. Germline V gene lookup returns CDR1 SEHNR and CDR2 FQNEAQ (reference sequence). The CDR3 spans 13 residues. The CDR3 DNA reads as TGTGCCAGCAGTCCGGGAGCGAACACTGAAGCTTTCTTT. Protein: CASSPGANTEAFF.

V gene TRBV27 combines with J gene TRBJ2-3; 12 bases match TRBD2. The CDR3 runs to 18 residues. CDR1 and CDR2 (germline): MNHEY, SMNVEV (reference sequence). V was pared by 3 bases and J by 5 bases, with 12 bases of the junction left unmatched. The CDR3 region has the DNA TGTGCCAGCAGTTTTCAGAGGACTAGCGGGGTAGGAAGAGATACGCAGTATTTT. It encodes CASSFQRTSGVGRDTQYF.

The V and J genes are TRBV29-1 and TRBJ1-1, with TRBD1 matching 8 bases. Losses at the gene ends were 5 bases for V and 1 base for J; bases not matched to a gene: 3. The CDR3 runs to 13 residues. Germline V lookup: CDR1 SQVTM, CDR2 ANQGSEA. CDR3 DNA sequence: TGCAGCGTTACGGGACAGGCGAACACTGAAGCTTTCTTT. Translated: CSVTGQANTEAFF.